This T cell receptor beta chain derives from a study of OX40 agonist ivuxolimab in advanced cancers. Study observations and caveats: Compared with CD4+, CD8+ T cells on average had more expanded clones. Some nonresponders also had low normalized T-cell clonal expansion.

Details on this clone: Antigen specificity is unknown.

This CDR3 is built from 14 residues. V trimming: 3 bases; J trimming: 3 bases; junction bases outside the gene matches: 4. Per germline, CDR1 SGHRS and CDR2 YFSETQ. This table comes from immunoSEQ multiplex PCR, and its TCRdb copy is limited to in-frame clones, with some not included. Of approximately 59,000 clones listed, about 87% are singletons. Blood sampling took place at baseline, cycle 4 day 1, and cycle 7 day 1. V usage is TRBV5-1 and J usage is TRBJ2-7; 9 bases match TRBD2. The sequence came from an adult with an advanced solid tumor such as melanoma, head and neck, liver or kidney cancer. Sequencing was performed on CD4+ or CD8+ T cells sorted from blood, taken in a trial of the OX40 agonist ivuxolimab. CDR3 nucleotide sequence: TGCGCCAGCAGCTCGAGCGGGAGGCGCTACGAGCAGTACTTC. Amino acids: CASSSSGRRYEQYF.